This T cell receptor (beta chain) was recorded in a study of T cell responses to AZD1222 COVID-19 vaccine. Findings and caveats of the study: Regions 160-218 and 743-854 held dominance among vaccine-associated CD4 TCRs, which spanned spike. Baseline seropositives among AZD1222 recipients totaled only 5 to 7. Donors were chiefly white British, with a greater number of females, and clonal diversity was perhaps underestimated.

Germline V CDR1 and CDR2: MNHEY, SMNVEV (reference sequence). The CDR3 is made up of 12 amino acids. The V and J ends lost 3 bases and 4 bases respectively, with 6 bases between them. Profiled with immunoSEQ multiplex PCR; TCRdb holds only in-frame clones, not every one. The data show 100,000 to 150,000 clones, just over 90% seen once. On this clone itself: The target antigen is unknown.

The receptor's source is an adult in good health. The V gene is TRBV27, the J gene TRBJ1-1; D uncertain. Sequencing used peripheral blood, obtained on day 0 of AZD1222 vaccination. The CDR3 nucleotides read TGTGCCAGCAGTTTCCGGGGCACTGAAGCTTTCTTT. Translation: CASSFRGTEAFF.